Each of the 28 T cell receptor beta chains below was sequenced from the same sample in a study of cytomegalovirus exposure and HLA in healthy donors. PCR was performed using 60 Vbeta and 13 Jbeta primers. Profiled with immunoSEQ multiplex PCR; TCRdb holds only in-frame clones, not every one. Of some 130,000 clones in the sample, 75% were seen once. Source material: PBMCs. The receptors were sampled from a man between 25 and 39 years old in good health and CMV-seronegative.

This clone has just one count. This chain joins TRBV30 and TRBJ1-4, with no clear D. V lost 2 bases and J 7 bases, leaving 17 bases between the germline ends. Germline V gives CDR1 GTSNPN, CDR2 SVGIG (reference sequence). The CDR3 contains 15 residues. The CDR3 nucleotides are TGTGCCTGGAGTCTACCCTCCTCAATAGTTGAAAAACTGTTTTTT. Protein sequence: CAWSLPSSIVEKLFF.

Here the CDR3 reads CASSQGGGSRQETQYF. CDR3 in DNA: TGTGCCAGCAGCCAAGGGGGAGGGTCTCGGCAAGAGACCCAGTACTTC. V gene TRBV4-2 combines with J gene TRBJ2-5, with 7 bases aligning to TRBD2. V was clipped by 1 base and J by 2 bases; unmatched bases: 7. The CDR3 has 16 residues. Germline V gene sequence: CDR1 LGHNA, CDR2 YNFKEQ.

The V gene is TRBV2, the J gene TRBJ2-5; tentatively, D is TRBD2 (7 bases). V was pared by 7 bases and J by 5 bases, with 14 bases between. Germline assignment: CDR1 SNHLY and CDR2 FYNNEI. The CDR3 sequence is 13 residues long. The CDR3 nucleotides are TGTGCCAGCATCGCGGGGGCGCGGGAGACCCAGTACTTC. Translating it yields CASIAGARETQYF.

The J gene is TRBJ1-2, the V gene TRBV7-9; no firm D call. In germline, CDR1 is SEHNR, CDR2 FQNEAQ (reference sequence). Trimming shortened V by 5 bases and J by 2 bases, and 9 bases separated the two germline ends. The CDR3 length is 13 residues. Here the CDR3 reads CASSMGVNYGYTF. The DNA of the CDR3 is TGTGCCAGCAGCATGGGAGTAAACTATGGCTACACCTTC.

This chain links TRBV18 with TRBJ2-2; 8 bases line up with TRBD1. Germline CDR1 KGHSH, CDR2 LQKENI. The CDR3 is made up of 16 amino acids. The ends lost 1 base at V and 5 bases at J; junction bases unmatched: 6. The CDR3 DNA reads as TGTGCCAGCTCACCACTTCAGGGGGCACGGACCGGGGAGCTGTTTTTT. Protein sequence: CASSPLQGARTGELFF.

The table lists this clone with a few counts. The rearrangement uses TRBV6-5 and TRBJ2-1; 8 positions match TRBD2. CDR1 is MNHEY, CDR2 SVGAGI, per germline. This CDR3 has 13 residues. Trimming at V came to 5 bases and at J to 9 bases, leaving 6 bases not matched to a gene. In nucleotides, the CDR3 is TGTGCCAGCAGTCGCGGGCGGGAGGTTGAGCAGTTCTTC. It translates to CASSRGREVEQFF.

Worth noting for this clone: The sample holds other DNA sequences that translate to the same CDR3. The rearrangement joins TRBV7-9 to TRBJ1-3; D may be TRBD1 (5 bases). Germline V gives CDR1 SEHNR, CDR2 FQNEAQ (reference sequence). The CDR3 runs 14 residues. Trimming removed 5 bases from V and 1 base from J, with 9 bases in between. The CDR3 DNA reads TGTGCCAGCAGCCCGGACATTTCTGGAAACACCATATATTTT. Translated: CASSPDISGNTIYF.

The chain couples TRBV14 to TRBJ2-7; TRBD1 might be the D (5 bases). The CDR3 has 13 amino acids. The V gene lost 4 bases and the J gene lost 3 bases, with 10 bases spanning the gap. Germline CDR1 SGHDN, CDR2 FVKESK. CDR3 sequence (DNA): TGTGCCAGCAGCCGAAGGGGCAGCTACGAGCAGTACTTC. Translated, it gives CASSRRGSYEQYF.

V and J are TRBV30 and TRBJ1-2; TRBD1 might be the D (6 bases). Germline V gives CDR1 GTSNPN, CDR2 SVGIG (reference sequence). V was pared by 1 base and J by 7 bases, with 13 bases between. The CDR3 is 13 residues long. This CDR3 is CAWSEGQGLGYTF. CDR3 in DNA: TGTGCCTGGAGTGAAGGGCAGGGGCTTGGCTACACCTTC.

The chain is built from TRBV11-3 and TRBJ2-1, with D perhaps TRBD2 (6 bases). In germline, CDR1 is SGHNT, CDR2 YENEEA. Deletions cut 5 bases from V and 8 bases from J, with 10 bases between. There are 12 residues in the CDR3. CDR3: CASSIASDEQFF. CDR3 nucleotide sequence: TGTGCCAGCAGCATCGCTAGCGATGAGCAGTTCTTC.

V is TRBV19 and J is TRBJ1-5, with 10 nucleotides matching TRBD1. CDR1 and CDR2 from the germline V gene are LNHDA and SQIVND (reference sequence). V trimming: 5 bases; J trimming: 5 bases; junction bases outside the gene matches: 15. The CDR3 length is 18 residues. As DNA, the CDR3 is TGTGCCAGTAGTTCCAACCCCTCCGGGACAGGGGTCTATCAGCCCCAGCATTTT. Translating gives CASSSNPSGTGVYQPQHF.

This chain links TRBV2 with TRBJ1-1, with TRBD1 matching 7 bases. The germline gives CDR1 SNHLY, CDR2 FYNNEI. The CDR3 spans 14 residues. V dropped 4 bases and J dropped 1; count of bases not matched to a gene: 3. CDR3 sequence: CASSARQGNTEAFF. The CDR3 nucleotides read TGTGCCAGCAGTGCGCGACAGGGGAACACTGAAGCTTTCTTT.

This clone was seen a single time. This rearrangement joins TRBV6-6 to TRBJ1-5; perhaps TRBD1 as D (6 bases). The ends were cut back, 5 bases at V and 1 base at J, with 12 bases in the middle. This CDR3 comprises 15 residues. The germline V gene encodes CDR1 MNHNY and CDR2 SVGAGI (reference sequence). DNA for the CDR3: TGTGCCAGCAGTAATGGCCAGGGGAGCAATCAGCCCCAGCATTTT. Its translation is CASSNGQGSNQPQHF.

Here the CDR3 reads CASSHPGQGRYEQYF. CDR3 DNA: TGTGCCAGCAGCCATCCGGGACAGGGAAGGTACGAGCAGTACTTC. The chain is built from TRBV7-9 and TRBJ2-7, with TRBD1 identical over 9 bases. The germline gives CDR1 SEHNR, CDR2 FQNEAQ (reference sequence). V shed 5 bases, J shed 4 bases, and the junction held 9 bases outside the gene matches. The CDR3 is 15 residues long.

The V gene is TRBV27, the J gene TRBJ2-3; D gene uncertain. Trimming stripped 2 bases from V and 7 bases from J, with 10 bases between. The CDR3 covers 13 residues. Germline loops: CDR1 MNHEY, CDR2 SMNVEV (reference sequence). The CDR3 DNA reads TGTGCCAGCAGTTTAGGTGGAGTGAATACGCAGTATTTT. Translating gives CASSLGGVNTQYF.

V usage is TRBV29-1 and J usage is TRBJ1-2; possibly TRBD1 for D (5 bases). V lost 3 bases, J lost 8 bases, and 13 bases lay in between. CDR1 and CDR2 from the germline V gene are SQVTM and ANQGSEA. This CDR3 region has 12 residues. CDR3 loop: CSVELGVRGYTF. In DNA form, the CDR3 reads TGCAGCGTTGAGCTAGGGGTAAGAGGCTACACCTTC.

The gene calls are TRBV7-8 and TRBJ2-1, with 12 bases identical to TRBD2. Losses at the gene ends were 5 bases for V and 8 bases for J; bases not matched to a gene: 7. CDR1 is SGHVS and CDR2 is FQNEAQ in the germline V gene. The CDR3 totals 15 residues. The CDR3 DNA is TGTGCCAGCAGCCCCACTAGCGGGAGGCCTTATGAGCAGTTCTTC. Protein sequence: CASSPTSGRPYEQFF.

CDR3 residues: CASSRGRGAYEQYF. The CDR3 DNA sequence: TGTGCCAGCTCTAGAGGTCGCGGGGCCTACGAGCAGTACTTC. V and J are TRBV11-3 and TRBJ2-7, with D maybe TRBD2 (6 bases). CDR1 is SGHNT and CDR2 is YENEEA in the germline V gene. CDR3 size: 14 residues. The germline V and J ends were trimmed by 8 bases and 2 bases, with 16 bases remaining between them.

CDR3 protein: CASSIDPDRGRRISGYTF. CDR3 nucleotide sequence: TGTGCCAGTAGTATCGACCCGGACAGGGGAAGGCGTATAAGTGGCTACACCTTC. The chain combines TRBV19 with TRBJ1-2; TRBD1 matches at 9 bases. The CDR3 consists of 18 residues. Germline V CDR1 and CDR2: LNHDA, SQIVND (reference sequence). The V and J ends lost 3 bases and 7 bases, in that order; junction bases with no gene match: 18.

The chain links TRBV15 to TRBJ1-4, with a possible D match to TRBD1 (6 bases). From germline, CDR1 is LNHNV and CDR2 YYDKDF (reference sequence). Deletions cut 3 bases from V and 12 bases from J, with 20 bases between. The CDR3 contains 15 residues. The CDR3 sequence: CATSSQGQTLRELFF. CDR3 nucleotide sequence: TGTGCCACCAGCAGCCAAGGACAGACCCTGCGAGAACTGTTTTTT. The variable domain in full, with the rest retrieved from reference TRBV15 and TRBJ1-4, is DAMVIQNPRYQVTQFGKPVTLSCSQTLNHNVMYWYQQKSSQAPKLLFHYYDKDFNNEADTPDNFQSRRPNTSFCFLDIRSPGLGDTAMYLCATSSQGQTLRELFFGSGTQLSVL.

CDR3: CASSPLLAGDEQYF. The CDR3 region has the DNA TGTGCCAGCTCACCATTACTAGCGGGAGACGAGCAGTACTTC. The chain employs TRBV18 and TRBJ2-7; 11 bases are shared with TRBD2. J was trimmed by 5 bases and V by 2 bases; bases with no gene match: 2. CDR3 length: 14 residues. Germline V gene data show CDR1 as KGHSH and CDR2 as LQKENI.

The sample holds one count of this clone. V is TRBV28 and J is TRBJ2-1, with D perhaps matching TRBD2 (6 bases). This CDR3 has 13 amino acids. The V gene's germline CDR1 is MDHEN and CDR2 SYDVKM. With 5 bases removed from V and 7 bases from J, the gap between germline ends came to 12 bases. CDR3 nucleotide sequence: TGTGCCAGCAGTGGGGGGTTTAGGAATGAGCAGTTCTTC. Translating gives CASSGGFRNEQFF.

The CDR3 DNA is TGTGCCAGCAGCGTAGCCGGGGAAGCCTACGAGCAGTACTTC. Translating it yields CASSVAGEAYEQYF. The chain links TRBV9 to TRBJ2-7, with D possibly being TRBD2 (5 bases). V was trimmed by 0 bases and J by 2 bases, leaving 9 bases between them. CDR1 is SGDLS, CDR2 YYNGEE, per germline. The CDR3 runs to 14 residues.

The chain recombines TRBV4-1 with TRBJ2-1; tentatively, D is TRBD2 (5 bases). The CDR3 has 20 residues. Trimming left V 2 bases short and J 0 bases short, with 23 bases between. Germline values: CDR1 MGHRA, CDR2 YSYEKL. CDR3 protein: CASSQTPPLGRLSSYNEQFF. CDR3 in DNA: TGCGCCAGCAGCCAAACCCCCCCACTAGGGCGTCTCAGCTCCTACAATGAGCAGTTCTTC.

The chain is built from TRBV11-3 and TRBJ2-7; 7 bases agree with TRBD2. V dropped 5 bases and J dropped 4; count of bases not matched to a gene: 5. Germline V gene sequence: CDR1 SGHNT, CDR2 YENEEA. There are 13 residues in the CDR3. The chain's CDR3 is CASSPSGGYEQYF. The CDR3 DNA follows: TGTGCCAGCAGCCCCTCGGGGGGTTACGAGCAGTACTTC.

V usage is TRBV30 and J usage is TRBJ2-7; the match to TRBD2 covers 9 bases. The germline V gene encodes CDR1 GTSNPN and CDR2 SVGIG (reference sequence). With 3 bases clipped from V and 5 bases from J, the junction kept 5 bases outside the gene matches. This CDR3 is 13 amino acids long. The CDR3: CAWSQAGGNEQYF. For the CDR3, the DNA is TGTGCCTGGAGCCAAGCGGGGGGCAACGAGCAGTACTTC.

This clone was found once. The J gene is TRBJ1-1, the V gene TRBV15, with D possibly TRBD1 on 6 matching bases. This CDR3 spans 13 amino acids. V was pared by 5 bases and J by 3 bases, with 10 bases between. The germline V gene has CDR1 LNHNV and CDR2 YYDKDF (reference sequence). As DNA, the CDR3 is TGTGCCACCAGCTTCAACAGGGACACTGAAGCTTTCTTT. Amino acids: CATSFNRDTEAFF.

This chain connects TRBV7-9 to TRBJ2-3, with 10 bases that match TRBD2. V lost 5 bases to trimming and J lost 6 bases; unmatched junction nucleotides: 8. This CDR3 has 15 residues. Germline loops: CDR1 SEHNR, CDR2 FQNEAQ (reference sequence). This chain's CDR3 is CASSRAGGLQDTQYF. CDR3 nucleotide sequence: TGTGCCAGCAGCCGAGCGGGGGGGCTCCAGGATACGCAGTATTTT.